These 16 T cell receptor beta chains were all obtained from the same sample, sequenced in a study of blood T cell repertoires in COVID-19. Libraries were prepared by immunoSEQ multiplex PCR; TCRdb keeps only in-frame clonotypes and omits some of them. The sample has about 230,000 clones, over 65% seen once. Sequencing used peripheral blood. The receptors come from a woman between 65 and 79 years old with active or convalescent COVID-19.

The rearrangement joins TRBV5-1 to TRBJ2-5, with 11 bases matching TRBD2. The CDR3 extends over 15 amino acids. J was trimmed by 2 bases and V by 2 bases; bases with no gene match: 2. The germline V gene has CDR1 SGHRS and CDR2 YFSETQ. In DNA, the CDR3 is TGCGCCAGCAGCTTCCTAGCGGGGGGACAAGAGACCCAGTACTTC. Protein: CASSFLAGGQETQYF.

The chain couples TRBV10-3 to TRBJ2-5; TRBD2 agrees at 10 bases. Germline-derived CDR1 and CDR2 are ENHRY and SYGVKD. This CDR3 comprises 15 residues. V was clipped by 6 bases and J by 2 bases; unmatched bases: 6. The CDR3 sequence: CAISVTLAGQETQYF. DNA for the CDR3: TGTGCCATCAGCGTCACACTAGCGGGGCAAGAGACCCAGTACTTC.

The chain has TRBV3-1 (or the pseudogene TRBV3-2) and TRBJ2-1, with a weak D call TRBD1 (5 bases). The germline V gene encodes CDR1 LGHDT and CDR2 YNNKEL (reference sequence). V lost 5 bases, J lost 6 bases, and 14 bases lay in between. The CDR3 covers 14 residues. The CDR3 DNA is TGTGCCAGCAGCGCTCTTAAAAGGGGCAATGAGCAGTTCTTC. It translates to CASSALKRGNEQFF.

The rearrangement links TRBV4-1 to TRBJ1-4; 7 bases map to TRBD1. Per germline, CDR1 MGHRA and CDR2 YSYEKL. Unmatched junction bases numbered 12, after V lost 8 bases and J lost 3 bases. CDR3 size: 16 residues. The CDR3 loop is CASGTWGQPANEKLFF. DNA for the CDR3: TGCGCCAGCGGGACTTGGGGACAGCCGGCTAATGAAAAACTGTTTTTT.

The V call is TRBV7-8, the J call TRBJ2-7; 12 nucleotides align to TRBD2. The germline V gene has CDR1 SGHVS and CDR2 FQNEAQ. Trimming at V came to 2 bases and at J to 4 bases, leaving 12 bases not matched to a gene. This CDR3 has 18 amino acids. The CDR3 DNA follows: TGTGCCAGCAGCTTATATATGAGACTAGCGGGAGTTTCGTACGAGCAGTACTTC. It codes for CASSLYMRLAGVSYEQYF.

The genes are TRBV28 and TRBJ2-3, with 8 bases lining up with TRBD1. CDR1 and CDR2 (germline): MDHEN, SYDVKM. V dropped 1 base and J dropped 3; count of bases not matched to a gene: 3. The CDR3 contains 15 residues. CDR3 in amino acids: CASSLFQGATDTQYF. CDR3 DNA sequence: TGTGCCAGCAGTTTATTTCAGGGGGCTACAGATACGCAGTATTTT.

This clone appeared once. This chain uses TRBV10-3 with TRBJ2-2, with TRBD2 as a possible D gene (6 bases). Germline V lookup: CDR1 ENHRY, CDR2 SYGVKD. The CDR3 extends over 15 amino acids. Trimming left V 8 bases short and J 6 bases short, with 19 bases between. CDR3 sequence reads: CAIGVGWEVAGELFF. The CDR3 region has the DNA TGTGCCATCGGAGTAGGATGGGAGGTGGCCGGGGAGCTGTTTTTT.

This chain uses TRBV5-4 with TRBJ1-1; D perhaps matches TRBD1 (5 bases). V shed 4 bases and J shed 5 bases, with 18 bases lying between them. The length of the CDR3 is 15 residues. Germline V gene lookup returns CDR1 SGHNT and CDR2 YYREEE (reference sequence). CDR3 loop: CASSQGGALETEAFF. The CDR3 nucleotides read TGTGCCAGCAGCCAGGGAGGGGCGCTGGAAACTGAAGCTTTCTTT. Full variable domain (missing parts from reference TRBV5-4 and TRBJ1-1): ETGVTQSPTHLIKTRGQQVTLRCSSQSGHNTVSWYQQALGQGPQFIFQYYREEENGRGNFPPRFSGLQFPNYSSELNVNALELDDSALYLCASSQGGALETEAFFGQGTRLTVV.

V gene TRBV4-3 combines with J gene TRBJ2-3; 7 nucleotides align to TRBD2. With V trimmed by 4 bases and J by 1 base, 5 bases remained unmatched. The CDR3 spans 15 residues. The germline CDR1 and CDR2 sequences are LGHNA and YSLEER. Written as DNA, the CDR3 is TGCGCCAGCAGCCCCGGTGGGGGGGGCACAGATACGCAGTATTTT. Translation gives CASSPGGGGTDTQYF.

The chain employs TRBV19 and TRBJ2-2; 8 bases line up with TRBD2. The J segment lost 7 bases and the V segment lost 1 base, leaving 5 bases of the junction unmatched. Germline CDR1 and CDR2: LNHDA and SQIVND (reference sequence). CDR3 length: 15 residues. CDR3 sequence reads: CASSIGWLAGGELFF. CDR3 nucleotides: TGTGCCAGTAGTATAGGTTGGCTAGCGGGCGGGGAGCTGTTTTTT.

Details on this clone: Other DNA sequences in the same sample also yield this CDR3. CDR3 sequence: CASSLGGAGELFF. CDR3 bases: TGTGCCAGCAGCCTGGGGGGAGCCGGGGAGCTGTTTTTT. V is TRBV7-9 and J is TRBJ2-2; TRBD2 is a possible D gene (6 bases). The germline V gene encodes CDR1 SEHNR and CDR2 FQNEAQ (reference sequence). Between the trimmed V and J ends, which lost 5 bases and 6 bases, there was a span of 10 bases. The CDR3 spans 13 residues.

The chain employs TRBV2 and TRBJ2-7, with D tentatively TRBD1 (6 bases). The CDR3 is 14 amino acids. Germline CDR1 reads SNHLY; CDR2 reads FYNNEI. Trimming pared 4 bases from V and 5 bases from J, leaving 15 bases between. The CDR3 sequence is CASSGHTGSDEQYF. CDR3 bases: TGTGCCAGCAGTGGACATACAGGGAGCGACGAGCAGTACTTC.

The rearrangement links TRBV19 to TRBJ2-3, with TRBD2 matching 12 bases. The trim removed 5 bases at V and 2 bases at J, leaving 11 bases unmatched. This CDR3 has 18 residues. In germline, CDR1 is LNHDA, CDR2 SQIVND (reference sequence). CDR3 sequence: CASSSPSGRAWSTDTQYF. CDR3 nucleotide sequence: TGTGCCAGTAGTTCCCCTAGCGGGAGGGCTTGGTCCACAGATACGCAGTATTTT.

The V gene is TRBV27, the J gene TRBJ2-7; 7 nucleotides agree with TRBD2. This CDR3 region has 15 residues. V shed 2 bases, J shed 0 bases, and the junction held 4 bases outside the gene matches. CDR1 and CDR2 (germline): MNHEY, SMNVEV (reference sequence). CDR3 sequence reads: CASSLQLAVSYEQYF. The CDR3 DNA reads as TGTGCCAGCAGTTTACAGCTAGCGGTCTCCTACGAGCAGTACTTC.

The genes are TRBV6-2 or TRBV6-3 and TRBJ2-5; the match to TRBD2 covers 8 bases. CDR3 length: 15 amino acids. V shed 5 bases, J shed 4 bases, and the junction held 9 bases outside the gene matches. From germline, CDR1 is MNHEY and CDR2 SVGEGT. The CDR3, as DNA: TGTGCCAGCAGTGGCCGAGGACTAGCAGCAGAGACCCAGTACTTC. Protein sequence: CASSGRGLAAETQYF.

About this clone itself: The sample contains more than one DNA sequence encoding this CDR3. This chain joins TRBV2 and TRBJ2-2, with D perhaps TRBD2 (6 bases). This CDR3 comprises 13 residues. Trimming stripped 11 bases from V and 5 bases from J, with 15 bases between. The germline V gene encodes CDR1 SNHLY and CDR2 FYNNEI. CDR3 in amino acids: CAGTLAGTGELFF. The CDR3 DNA sequence: TGTGCCGGCACACTGGCGGGGACCGGGGAGCTGTTTTTT.